This TCR beta chain emerged from a study of spatial heterogeneity in lung cancer. Study background: A unique TCR and UMI combination showed up more than ten times in raw reads, on average. General study points: Blood carried ubiquitous expanded tumor TCRs more at resection than follow-up.

Via MiXCR, TCRdb re-called the 5' RACE reads, giving one row per CDR3 protein. The table has approximately 81,000 distinct CDR3 sequences, over 10% seen once. The CDR3 length is 16 residues. The V end was cut by 0 bases, the J end by 0 bases, with 14 bases between. Looked up from germline, CDR1 is GTSNPN and CDR2 is SVGIG (reference sequence). On this clonotype: The target antigen is unknown.

This sample's time point: sample taken at primary tumor resection. Whole RNA, isolated from tumor, nontumor lung or frozen PBMC, was sequenced without prior sorting. The rearrangement joins TRBV30 to TRBJ1-1; a weak D match, TRBD1 (6 bases). Sequencing used PBMCs, obtained at surgery. This clonotype was sampled from a male donor with early-stage non-small cell lung cancer. The CDR3 here is CAWSVKGEIMNTEAFF. The CDR3 bases are TGTGCCTGGAGTGTAAAGGGGGAGATCATGAACACTGAAGCTTTCTTT.